This T cell receptor (beta chain) was recovered during a study of cytomegalovirus exposure and HLA in healthy donors. Findings and caveats of the study: The likely origin of a cluster of highly shared sequence variants was a sequencing artifact. The listing of 150 to 200 TCR beta chains classed them as cytomegalovirus-associated. Confirmation was obtained in vitro that three CMV-associated chains are specific for CMV antigens.

About this clone itself: Its target is not known.

The PCR made use of 60 Vbeta and 13 Jbeta primers. Methods used by the authors: Tens of millions of unique TCR beta chains, 10 million to 14 million shared, were counted in a later analysis. Produced via immunoSEQ multiplex PCR; TCRdb's table is partial and in-frame only. V and J calls and clone size are copied from that table; D and trimming were computed from the DNA. Among 200,000 to 250,000 clones listed, around 80% were seen once. The specimen sequenced was PBMCs. The clonotype was recovered from a man in his fifties or sixties in good health and CMV-seronegative.

The CDR3 DNA reads as TGTGCCAGCAGCGTAGTCCCCGGTCCCTACGAGCAGTACTTC. Amino acids: CASSVVPGPYEQYF. The J gene is TRBJ2-7, the V gene TRBV9, with D unresolved. Germline CDR1 is SGDLS and CDR2 is YYNGEE. The CDR3 length is 14 residues. V lost 0 bases and J 2 bases, leaving 9 bases between the germline ends.